This TCR beta chain was recovered during a study of regulatory T cells in long-lasting Graves disease. The CDR3 consists of 13 residues. The germline CDR1 and CDR2 sequences are LNHDA and SQIVND (reference sequence). Time point noted: newly diagnosed GD, antithyroid drugs for less than 3 months. Scientists built the TCR library using RNA that was extracted from PBMCs. The authors drew 9 to 9.5 milliliters of peripheral blood into EDTA tubes. Arm-PCR of CDR3 regions with iRepertoire HTBI primers generated TCR beta libraries. One entry per CDR3 protein, called by TCRdb with MiXCR from the multiplex PCR reads. Of roughly 610,000 distinct CDR3 sequences detected, 16% appear once; the ten largest clones hold 18%. These sequences were also reported in another study, on T cells in Graves' hyperthyroidism and ophthalmopathy. This second report adds: Initially, a first-round RT-PCR of the TCR CDR3 employed the HTBI primer set.

This material consisted of peripheral blood mononuclear cells (PBMCs), taken at new diagnosis, from a patient treated with antithyroid drugs. This clonotype was sampled from a woman under 40 with Graves disease. The V and J genes are TRBV19 and TRBJ2-5, with TRBD2 matching over 8 bases. TRBJ2-1 matches the DNA end more closely, so the J call is doubtful. The CDR3 loop reads CASSRREVSEQFF. The CDR3 DNA reads TGTGCCAGTAGTCGGCGGGAGGTTAGTGAGCAGTTCTTC.